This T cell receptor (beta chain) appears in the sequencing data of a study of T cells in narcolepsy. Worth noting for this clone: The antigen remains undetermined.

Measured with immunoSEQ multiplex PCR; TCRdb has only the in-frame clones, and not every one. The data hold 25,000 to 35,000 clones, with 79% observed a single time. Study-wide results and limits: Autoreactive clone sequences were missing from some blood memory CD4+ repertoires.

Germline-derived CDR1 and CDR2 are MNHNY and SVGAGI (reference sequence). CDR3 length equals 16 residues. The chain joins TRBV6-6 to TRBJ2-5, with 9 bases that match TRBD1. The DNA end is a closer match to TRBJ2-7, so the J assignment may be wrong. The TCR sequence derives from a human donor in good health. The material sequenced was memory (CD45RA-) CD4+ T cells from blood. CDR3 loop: CASSSPPGQGTYEQYF. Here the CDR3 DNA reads TGTGCCAGCAGCTCACCGCCGGGACAGGGTACCTACGAGCAGTACTTC.